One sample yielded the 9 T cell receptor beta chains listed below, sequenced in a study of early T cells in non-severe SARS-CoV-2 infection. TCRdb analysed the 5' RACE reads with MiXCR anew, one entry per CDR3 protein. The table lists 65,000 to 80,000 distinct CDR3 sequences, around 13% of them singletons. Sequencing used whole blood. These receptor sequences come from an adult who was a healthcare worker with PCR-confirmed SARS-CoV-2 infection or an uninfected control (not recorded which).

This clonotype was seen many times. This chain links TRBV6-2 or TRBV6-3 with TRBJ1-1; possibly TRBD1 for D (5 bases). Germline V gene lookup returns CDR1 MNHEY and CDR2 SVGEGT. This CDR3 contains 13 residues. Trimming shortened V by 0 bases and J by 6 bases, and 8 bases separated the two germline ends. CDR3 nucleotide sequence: TGTGCCAGCAGTTACTCGGGGGTCCCTGAAGCTTTCTTT. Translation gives CASSYSGVPEAFF.

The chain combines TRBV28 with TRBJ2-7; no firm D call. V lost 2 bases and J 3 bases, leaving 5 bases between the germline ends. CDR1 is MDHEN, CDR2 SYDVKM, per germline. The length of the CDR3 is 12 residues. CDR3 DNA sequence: TGTGCCAGCAGTTTAGGGTACTACGAGCAGTACTTC. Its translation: CASSLGYYEQYF. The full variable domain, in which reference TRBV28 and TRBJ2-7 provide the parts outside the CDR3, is DVKVTQSSRYLVKRTGEKVFLECVQDMDHENMFWYRQDPGLGLRLIYFSYDVKMKEKGDIPEGYSVSREKKERFSLILESASTNQTSMYLCASSLGYYEQYFGPGTRLTVT.

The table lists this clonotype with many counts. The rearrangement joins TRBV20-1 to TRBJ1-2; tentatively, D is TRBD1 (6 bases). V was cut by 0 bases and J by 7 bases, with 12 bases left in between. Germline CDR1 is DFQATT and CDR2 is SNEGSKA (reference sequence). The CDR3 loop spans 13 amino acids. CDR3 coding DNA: TGCAGTGCTAGAGATCGGGGGCTGACTGGCTACACCTTC. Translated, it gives CSARDRGLTGYTF.

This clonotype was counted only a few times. CDR3 in amino acids: CSARDPSASGSIAYEQYF. The CDR3 region has the DNA TGCAGTGCTAGAGATCCATCGGCTAGCGGGAGTATCGCCTACGAGCAGTACTTC. The chain uses TRBV20-1 and TRBJ2-7; the match to TRBD2 covers 10 bases. CDR1 and CDR2 (germline): DFQATT, SNEGSKA (reference sequence). Trimming at V came to 0 bases and at J to 2 bases, leaving 13 bases not matched to a gene. The CDR3 spans 18 residues.

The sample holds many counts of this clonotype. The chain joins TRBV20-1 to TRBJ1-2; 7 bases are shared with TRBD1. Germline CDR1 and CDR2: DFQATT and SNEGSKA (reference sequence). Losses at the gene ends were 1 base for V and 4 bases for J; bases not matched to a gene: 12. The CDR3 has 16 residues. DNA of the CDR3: TGCAGTGCTAGAGTAACCCCGGGACAGACATTCTATGGCTACACCTTC. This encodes CSARVTPGQTFYGYTF.

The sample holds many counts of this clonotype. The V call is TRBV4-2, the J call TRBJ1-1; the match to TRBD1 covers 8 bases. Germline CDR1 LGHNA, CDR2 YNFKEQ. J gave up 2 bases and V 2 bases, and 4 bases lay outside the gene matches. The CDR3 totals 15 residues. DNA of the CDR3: TGTGCCAGCAGCCAAAATACAGGGGGTAACACTGAAGCTTTCTTT. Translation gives CASSQNTGGNTEAFF.

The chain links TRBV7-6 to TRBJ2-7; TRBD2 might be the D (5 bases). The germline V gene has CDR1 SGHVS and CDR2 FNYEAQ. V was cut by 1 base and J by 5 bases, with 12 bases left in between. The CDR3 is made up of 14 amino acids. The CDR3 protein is CASSLDRSGHEQYF. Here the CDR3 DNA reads TGTGCCAGCAGCTTAGATCGCAGCGGCCACGAGCAGTACTTC.

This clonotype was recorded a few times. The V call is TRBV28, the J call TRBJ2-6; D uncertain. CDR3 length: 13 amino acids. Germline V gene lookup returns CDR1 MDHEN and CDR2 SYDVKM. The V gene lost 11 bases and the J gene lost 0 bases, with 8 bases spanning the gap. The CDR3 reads CASGRSGANVLTF. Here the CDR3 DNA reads TGTGCCTCTGGCCGCTCTGGGGCCAACGTCCTGACTTTC.

CDR3 DNA: TGTGCCAGCAGCTTAAGGCAGGGGAGTAACGAGCAGTACTTC. Its translation is CASSLRQGSNEQYF. This chain connects TRBV7-2 to TRBJ2-7, with D tentatively TRBD1 (6 bases). Germline-derived CDR1 and CDR2 are SGHTA and FQGNSA. This CDR3 has 14 residues. Trimming pared 2 bases from V and 5 bases from J, leaving 13 bases between.